In its sample, the clone carrying this T cell receptor (beta chain) was seen many times. The CDR3 goes on 3 residues after the read ends, and that part is filled in from the germline J gene. The data stem from a study of T cell clonality in common variable immunodeficiency. Germline V gene sequence: CDR1 DFQATT, CDR2 SNEGSKA (reference sequence). The CDR3 is 15 residues long. V lost 2 bases and J lost 2, with 15 bases in between. Produced via immunoSEQ multiplex PCR; TCRdb's table is partial and in-frame only. This sample has some 80,000 clones, each found more than once. The material sequenced was peripheral blood mononuclear cells. The sequence came from a person between 18 and 75 years old in good health. This sequence joins TRBV20-1 and TRBJ2-5, with D perhaps TRBD1 (6 bases). The part of the CDR3 DNA that was read is TGCAGTGCTAGATTCTCGACAGGACTTCAAGAGACC. Translation gives CSARFSTGLQET. The whole CDR3 sequence reads CSARFSTGLQETQYF.